The 25 T cell receptor beta chains below were found in one sample sequenced in a study of CD8 T cells in ankylosing spondylitis (TCRdb year 2017). Overall study outcomes, separate from this receptor: A TCR beta motif made up of under ten highly homologous amino acid variants appeared to be characteristic of blood from ankylosing spondylitis patients.

Receptors were amplified or captured by 5' RACE. The run used an Illumina HiSeq 2500. TCRdb reprocessed the public reads (quality trimming at Q25 with fastp, clone calling with MiXCR) and kept in-frame beta chains. Identical CDR3 proteins give one entry, which carries the most common genes and DNA. In all, the sample holds 750,000 to 850,000 distinct CDR3 sequences, and 12% of those were seen once. The top ten hold approximately 0.46% of the sample. Their antigen targets remain unknown. The sample was blood, either unsorted or a sorted T cell fraction (not recorded which). Receptor source: a male donor with ankylosing spondylitis.

This clonotype has more than one count but fewer than ten. The CDR3, as DNA: TGTGCCAGCTCCCCAACACTAACCTACAATGAGCAGTTCTTC. Its protein product is CASSPTLTYNEQFF. This chain connects TRBV18 to TRBJ2-1, with D uncertain. CDR1 KGHSH and CDR2 LQKENI come from the germline V gene. The V and J ends lost 6 bases and 2 bases respectively, with 11 bases between them. This CDR3 region has 14 residues. The whole variable domain, remainder taken from reference TRBV18 and TRBJ2-1, is NAGVMQNPRHLVRRRGQEARLRCSPMKGHSHVYWYRQLPEEGLKFMVYLQKENIIDESGMPKERFSAEFPKEGPSILRIQQVVRGDSAAYFCASSPTLTYNEQFFGPGTRLTVL.

This clonotype has only a few counts. The CDR3 loop reads CSAMGEPRGSYGYTF. The CDR3 nucleotides are TGCAGCGCGATGGGTGAGCCCAGGGGGTCCTATGGCTACACCTTC. This chain links TRBV29-1 with TRBJ1-2; 7 positions match TRBD1. Trimming at V came to 7 bases and at J to 4 bases, leaving 15 bases not matched to a gene. Germline CDR1 reads SQVTM; CDR2 reads ANQGSEA. The CDR3 is 15 amino acids.

The chain couples TRBV20-1 to TRBJ2-7, with 13 bases lining up with TRBD2. The V and J ends lost 6 bases and 7 bases, in that order; junction bases with no gene match: 9. The V gene's germline CDR1 is DFQATT and CDR2 SNEGSKA (reference sequence). CDR3 length equals 14 residues. CDR3 in amino acids: CSAARGLAGTEQYF. The CDR3 nucleotides are TGCAGTGCCGCCCGGGGACTAGCGGGGACAGAGCAGTACTTC.

This clonotype was observed at least ten times. The chain links TRBV5-6 to TRBJ1-1; D is uncertain. Germline CDR1 reads SGHDT; CDR2 reads YYEEEE. Trimming shortened V by 2 bases and J by 2 bases, and 7 bases separated the two germline ends. The CDR3 totals 13 residues. The CDR3 sequence is CASSLLRNTEAFF. CDR3 nucleotide sequence: TGTGCCAGCAGCTTACTTCGAAACACTGAAGCTTTCTTT.

This chain uses TRBV7-9 with TRBJ2-4; the D gene is possibly TRBD1 (6 bases). This CDR3 has 14 residues. V dropped 1 base and J dropped 5 bases, with 9 bases sitting between them. The germline V gene has CDR1 SEHNR and CDR2 FQNEAQ (reference sequence). The DNA of the CDR3 is TGTGCCAGCAGCTTAGTGAGGACAGAAAACATTCAGTACTTC. Residues: CASSLVRTENIQYF. The full variable domain, completed using reference TRBV7-9 and TRBJ2-4, is DTGVSQNPRHKITKRGQNVTFRCDPISEHNRLYWYRQTLGQGPEFLTYFQNEAQLEKSRLLSDRFSAERPKGSFSTLEIQRTEQGDSAMYLCASSLVRTENIQYFGAGTRLSVL.

J is TRBJ2-4 and V is TRBV23-1, with 9 bases lining up with TRBD1. TRBV23-1 is designated an ORF whose function remains uncertain. The CDR3 runs 16 residues. Trimming at V came to 7 bases and at J to 4 bases, leaving 11 bases not matched to a gene. This chain's CDR3 is CASTDRGGVPKNIQYF. The CDR3, as DNA: TGCGCCAGCACCGACAGGGGGGGCGTCCCAAAAAACATTCAGTACTTC.

This clonotype was picked up a small number of times. This sequence joins TRBV4-3 and TRBJ1-3; D is unclear. The V end was cut by 0 bases, the J end by 2 bases, with 11 bases between. This CDR3 is 16 amino acids long. The V gene's germline CDR1 is LGHNA and CDR2 YSLEER. The CDR3, as DNA: TGCGCCAGCAGCCAAGAGGTATGGAGGGCTGGAAACACCATATATTTT. Translation gives CASSQEVWRAGNTIYF.

V usage is TRBV20-1 and J usage is TRBJ2-7, with D possibly matching TRBD2 (5 bases). The ends were cut back, 8 bases at V and 3 bases at J, with 23 bases in the middle. The CDR3 is 15 residues long. Germline CDR1 DFQATT, CDR2 SNEGSKA (reference sequence). The CDR3 spells CSSQDRASPFYEQYF. CDR3 DNA: TGCAGTTCTCAAGATCGGGCTAGCCCATTCTACGAGCAGTACTTC.

This clonotype was seen a handful of times. The chain couples TRBV4-3 to TRBJ2-1, with D possibly matching TRBD1 (6 bases). CDR1 and CDR2 from the germline V gene are LGHNA and YSLEER. V lost 0 bases to trimming and J lost 0 bases, with 15 bases between them. The CDR3 has 18 residues. The CDR3 DNA sequence: TGCGCCAGCAGCCAAGATGGGGGCTTGGGGAGCTCCTACAATGAGCAGTTCTTC. It is translated as CASSQDGGLGSSYNEQFF.

This clonotype was seen only a few times. The chain has TRBV20-1 and TRBJ2-7, with TRBD2 as a possible D gene (6 bases). Germline lookup yields CDR1 DFQATT and CDR2 SNEGSKA (reference sequence). The ends were cut back, 6 bases at V and 4 bases at J, with 19 bases in the middle. There are 14 residues in the CDR3. The CDR3 protein is CSAIKIGTSYEQYF. The CDR3 DNA reads TGCAGTGCCATAAAGATCGGGACTTCTTACGAGCAGTACTTC.

This clonotype was detected only a few times. The CDR3 spells CASSPGTHRHEQFF. The DNA of the CDR3 is TGTGCCAGCAGCCCCGGGACCCACCGGCATGAGCAGTTCTTC. The genes are TRBV7-8 and TRBJ2-1; tentatively, D is TRBD1 or TRBD2 (5 bases each). This CDR3 has 14 amino acids. V dropped 5 bases and J dropped 8 bases, with 16 bases sitting between them. From germline, CDR1 is SGHVS and CDR2 FQNEAQ.

The table lists this clonotype with a count of one. One end of the junction does not line up with germline, which may come from a read error. This chain uses TRBV12-3 or TRBV12-4 with TRBJ2-7; 10 nucleotides agree with TRBD2. CDR3 length: 18 residues. The CDR3 loop is CASTEGSGGIISYEEQHF. DNA of the CDR3: TGTGCCAGCACTGAGGGTAGCGGGGGGATTATTTCCTACGAGGAGCAGCACTTC.

The chain has TRBV20-1 and TRBJ2-5, with D hard to call. This CDR3 has 13 residues. The germline CDR1 and CDR2 sequences are DFQATT and SNEGSKA (reference sequence). The V end was cut by 6 bases, the J end by 4 bases, with 15 bases between. The CDR3 sequence is CSAGRGRSETQYF. The CDR3 DNA is TGCAGTGCCGGAAGAGGTCGGTCAGAGACCCAGTACTTC.

The chain couples TRBV20-1 to TRBJ1-2; D may be TRBD1 (5 bases). Deletions cut 3 bases from V and 6 bases from J, with 11 bases between. Per germline, CDR1 DFQATT and CDR2 SNEGSKA (reference sequence). The CDR3 is made up of 12 amino acids. This CDR3 reads CSARRGADGYTF. CDR3 coding DNA: TGCAGTGCTAGGAGGGGCGCAGATGGCTACACCTTC.

This clonotype was counted only a few times. This chain uses TRBV5-1 with TRBJ2-1; 8 bases line up with TRBD1. Losses at the gene ends were 3 bases for V and 5 bases for J; bases not matched to a gene: 10. The CDR3 sequence is 16 residues long. The germline CDR1 and CDR2 sequences are SGHRS and YFSETQ. CDR3 loop: CASSSRGDRTDNEQFF. The CDR3 region has the DNA TGCGCCAGCAGCTCACGAGGGGACAGGACAGACAATGAGCAGTTCTTC.

This clonotype was recorded many times. The chain couples TRBV29-1 to TRBJ2-1, with 13 bases aligning to TRBD2. Germline assignment: CDR1 SQVTM and CDR2 ANQGSEA. V lost 0 bases to trimming and J lost 6 bases; unmatched junction nucleotides: 2. The CDR3 sequence is 15 residues long. The CDR3 protein is CSVEELAGGSNEQFF. The CDR3 DNA sequence: TGCAGCGTTGAAGAACTAGCGGGAGGGTCCAATGAGCAGTTCTTC.

CDR3 bases: TGTGCCAGCAGTTACCAAGGGGTTCAGCCCCAGCATTTT. Its protein product is CASSYQGVQPQHF. This chain uses TRBV6-2 or TRBV6-3 with TRBJ1-5, with D possibly being TRBD1 (5 bases). The germline gives CDR1 MNHEY, CDR2 SVGEGT. The CDR3 covers 13 residues. Trimming removed 2 bases at V and 6 bases at J, with 8 bases between.

The chain has TRBV10-3 and TRBJ1-5; D remains ambiguous. The CDR3 is 13 residues long. V lost 4 bases, J lost 3 bases, and 7 bases lay in between. CDR1 and CDR2 (germline): ENHRY, SYGVKD. The CDR3 DNA reads TGTGCCATCAGTGGGCAAATCAATCAGCCCCAGCATTTT. Protein product: CAISGQINQPQHF.

The chain carries TRBV6-2 or TRBV6-3 and TRBJ2-7, with D hard to call. V lost 5 bases, J lost 4 bases, and 6 bases lay in between. The CDR3 runs 11 residues. Per germline, CDR1 MNHEY and CDR2 SVGEGT. The CDR3 sequence: CASSDPYEQYF. CDR3 nucleotide sequence: TGTGCCAGCAGTGATCCGTACGAGCAGTACTTC.

The chain links TRBV5-1 to TRBJ2-5; 8 positions match TRBD1. Germline lookup yields CDR1 SGHRS and CDR2 YFSETQ. Germline trimming cut 2 bases from V and 3 bases from J; bases unmatched to any gene: 3. The CDR3 extends over 14 amino acids. In nucleotides, the CDR3 is TGCGCCAGCAGCTTCCCAGGGGGCGAAGAGACCCAGTACTTC. It yields the protein CASSFPGGEETQYF.

This clonotype was observed a handful of times. This sequence joins TRBV7-2 and TRBJ1-1; a weak D match, TRBD1 (5 bases). Looked up from germline, CDR1 is SGHTA and CDR2 is FQGNSA. V lost 3 bases, J lost 0 bases, and 8 bases lay in between. The CDR3 has 14 amino acids. CDR3: CASSLGVVNTEAFF. Written as DNA, the CDR3 is TGTGCCAGCAGCTTGGGGGTAGTGAACACTGAAGCTTTCTTT.

This clonotype was detected only a few times. V usage is TRBV5-1 and J usage is TRBJ2-4; D unresolved. The V end was cut by 4 bases, the J end by 7 bases, with 15 bases between. Germline V gene data show CDR1 as SGHRS and CDR2 as YFSETQ. The CDR3 covers 14 residues. For the CDR3, the DNA is TGCGCCAGCAGCCCCCGAGGCCCCTCGAACATTCAGTACTTC. Encoded protein: CASSPRGPSNIQYF.

The sample holds many counts of this clonotype. This rearrangement joins TRBV12-3 or TRBV12-4 to TRBJ2-3; 9 bases are shared with TRBD1. The V gene end was trimmed by 6 bases and the J gene end by 1 base; junction bases not matched to a gene: 5. The CDR3 spans 15 residues. CDR3 sequence: CASSLGDRGTDTQYF. The CDR3, as DNA: TGTGCCAGCAGCCTGGGGGACAGGGGCACAGATACGCAGTATTTT.

This clonotype was detected a few times. The genes are TRBV6-5 and TRBJ1-2; D is perhaps TRBD1 (5 bases). Per the germline V gene, CDR1 is MNHEY and CDR2 is SVGAGI. V lost 8 bases to trimming and J lost 5 bases, with 12 bases between them. The CDR3 covers 12 residues. The CDR3 is CASWDWRYGYTF. For the CDR3, the DNA is TGTGCCAGCTGGGACTGGAGGTATGGCTACACCTTC.

This clonotype was seen a single time. The CDR3: CASSGLPNTGELFF. CDR3 DNA: TGTGCCAGCAGCGGACTACCTAACACCGGGGAGCTGTTTTTT. The rearrangement joins TRBV9 to TRBJ2-2; the D gene is possibly TRBD2 (5 bases). This CDR3 spans 14 amino acids. Germline V CDR1 and CDR2: SGDLS, YYNGEE. Trimming stripped 3 bases from V and 2 bases from J, with 8 bases between.